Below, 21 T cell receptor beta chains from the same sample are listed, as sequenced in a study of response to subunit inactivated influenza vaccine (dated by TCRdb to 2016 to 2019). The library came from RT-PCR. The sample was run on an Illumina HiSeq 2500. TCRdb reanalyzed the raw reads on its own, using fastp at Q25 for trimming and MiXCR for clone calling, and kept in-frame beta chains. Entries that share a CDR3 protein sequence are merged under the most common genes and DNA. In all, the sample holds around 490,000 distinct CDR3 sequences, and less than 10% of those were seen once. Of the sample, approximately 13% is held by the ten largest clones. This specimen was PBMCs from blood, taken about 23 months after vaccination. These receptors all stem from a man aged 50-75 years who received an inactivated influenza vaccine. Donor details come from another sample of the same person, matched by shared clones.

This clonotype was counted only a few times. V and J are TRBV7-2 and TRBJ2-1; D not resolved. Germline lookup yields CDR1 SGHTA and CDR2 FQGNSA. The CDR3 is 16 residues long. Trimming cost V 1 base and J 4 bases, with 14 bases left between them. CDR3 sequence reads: CASSLDAGTSYNEQFF. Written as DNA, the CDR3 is TGTGCCAGCAGCTTAGATGCAGGCACGTCTTACAATGAGCAGTTCTTC.

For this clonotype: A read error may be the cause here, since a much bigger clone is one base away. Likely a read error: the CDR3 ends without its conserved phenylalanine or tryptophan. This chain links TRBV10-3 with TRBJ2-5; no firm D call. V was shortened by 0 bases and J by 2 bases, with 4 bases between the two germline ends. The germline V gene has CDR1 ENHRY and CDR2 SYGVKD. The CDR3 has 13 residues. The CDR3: CAISESFQETQYS. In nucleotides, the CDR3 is TGTGCCATCAGTGAGTCCTTTCAAGAGACCCAGTACTCC.

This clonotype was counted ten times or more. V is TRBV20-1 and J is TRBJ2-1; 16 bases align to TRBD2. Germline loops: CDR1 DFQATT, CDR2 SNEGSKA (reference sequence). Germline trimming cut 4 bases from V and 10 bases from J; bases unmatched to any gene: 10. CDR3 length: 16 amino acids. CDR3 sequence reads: CSATPGTSGRAREQFF. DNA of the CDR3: TGCAGTGCTACCCCGGGGACTAGCGGGAGGGCCAGAGAGCAGTTCTTC.

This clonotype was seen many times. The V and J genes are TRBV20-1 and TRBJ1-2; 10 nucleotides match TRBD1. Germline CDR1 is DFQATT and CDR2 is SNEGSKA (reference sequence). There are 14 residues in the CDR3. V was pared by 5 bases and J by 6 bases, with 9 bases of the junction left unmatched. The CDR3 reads CSALREGQGNGYTF. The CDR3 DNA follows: TGCAGTGCTCTAAGAGAGGGACAGGGGAATGGCTACACCTTC.

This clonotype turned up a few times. The CDR3 DNA follows: TGTGCCAGCAGCTTCCGGCGGCAGGGGGGCAATGAGCAGTTCTTC. Amino acids: CASSFRRQGGNEQFF. The chain carries TRBV5-5 and TRBJ2-1; tentative D call: TRBD1 (7 bases). The CDR3 has 15 residues. V was shortened by 2 bases and J by 6 bases, with 15 bases between the two germline ends. CDR1 SGHKS and CDR2 YYEKEE come from the germline V gene (reference sequence).

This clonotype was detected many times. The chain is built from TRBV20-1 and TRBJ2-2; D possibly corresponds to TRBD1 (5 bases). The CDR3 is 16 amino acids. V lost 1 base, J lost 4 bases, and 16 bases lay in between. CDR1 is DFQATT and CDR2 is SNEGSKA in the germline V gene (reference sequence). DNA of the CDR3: TGCAGTGCTAGAGTAGGGGCAGGGATCGGCACCGGGGAGCTGTTTTTT. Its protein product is CSARVGAGIGTGELFF.

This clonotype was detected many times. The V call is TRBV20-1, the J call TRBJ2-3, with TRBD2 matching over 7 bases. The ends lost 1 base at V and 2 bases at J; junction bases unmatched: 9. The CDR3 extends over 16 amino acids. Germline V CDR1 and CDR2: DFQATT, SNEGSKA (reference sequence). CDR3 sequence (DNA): TGCAGTGCTAGAGGAGGCGGGGGACCCTACACAGATACGCAGTATTTT. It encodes CSARGGGGPYTDTQYF.

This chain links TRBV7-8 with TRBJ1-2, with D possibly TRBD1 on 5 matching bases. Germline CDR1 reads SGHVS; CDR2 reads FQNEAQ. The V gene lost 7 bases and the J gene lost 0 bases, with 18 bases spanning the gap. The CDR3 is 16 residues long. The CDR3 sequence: CASTKTDAYSNYGYTF. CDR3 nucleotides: TGTGCCAGCACCAAGACAGACGCTTACTCTAACTATGGCTACACCTTC.

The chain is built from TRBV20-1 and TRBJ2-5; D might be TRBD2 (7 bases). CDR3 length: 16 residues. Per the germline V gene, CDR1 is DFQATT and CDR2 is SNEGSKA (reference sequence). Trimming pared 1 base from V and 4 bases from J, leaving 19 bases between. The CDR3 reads CSARAARGGLGETQYF. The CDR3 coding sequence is TGCAGTGCTAGAGCTGCGAGGGGGGGTTTAGGAGAGACCCAGTACTTC.

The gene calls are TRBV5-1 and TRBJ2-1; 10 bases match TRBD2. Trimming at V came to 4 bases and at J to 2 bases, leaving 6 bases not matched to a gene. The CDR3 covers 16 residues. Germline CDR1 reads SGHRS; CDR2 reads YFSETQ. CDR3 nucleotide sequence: TGCGCCAGCAGCCAGCCGGGACTAGCGCCCTACAATGAGCAGTTCTTC. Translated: CASSQPGLAPYNEQFF. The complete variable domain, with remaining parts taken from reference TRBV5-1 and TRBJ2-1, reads KAGVTQTPRYLIKTRGQQVTLSCSPISGHRSVSWYQQTPGQGLQFLFEYFSETQRNKGNFPGRFSGRQFSNSRSEMNVSTLELGDSALYLCASSQPGLAPYNEQFFGPGTRLTVL.

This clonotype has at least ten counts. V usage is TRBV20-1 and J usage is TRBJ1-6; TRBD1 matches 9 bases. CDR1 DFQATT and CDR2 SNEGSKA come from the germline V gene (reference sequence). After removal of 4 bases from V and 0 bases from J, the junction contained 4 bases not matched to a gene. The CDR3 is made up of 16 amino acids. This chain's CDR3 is CSATGTGSSYNSPLHF. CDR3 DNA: TGCAGTGCTACCGGGACAGGGAGCTCCTATAATTCACCCCTCCACTTT.

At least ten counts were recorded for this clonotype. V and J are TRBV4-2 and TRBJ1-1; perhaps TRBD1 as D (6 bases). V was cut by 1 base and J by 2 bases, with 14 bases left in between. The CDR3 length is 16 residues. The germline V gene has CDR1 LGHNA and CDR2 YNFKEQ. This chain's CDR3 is CASSQAQRGGNTEAFF. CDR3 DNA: TGTGCCAGCAGCCAAGCGCAGAGGGGGGGAAACACTGAAGCTTTCTTT.

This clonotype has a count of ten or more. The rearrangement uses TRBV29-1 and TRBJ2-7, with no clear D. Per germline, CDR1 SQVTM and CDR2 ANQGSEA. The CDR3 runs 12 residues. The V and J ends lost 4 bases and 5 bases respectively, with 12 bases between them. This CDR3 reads CSVAVRRDEQYF. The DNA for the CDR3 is TGCAGCGTTGCCGTCAGGAGAGACGAGCAGTACTTC.

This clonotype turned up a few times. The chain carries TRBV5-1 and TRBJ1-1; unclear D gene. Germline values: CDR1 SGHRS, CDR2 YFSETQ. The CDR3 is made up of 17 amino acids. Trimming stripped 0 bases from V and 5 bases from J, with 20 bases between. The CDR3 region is CASSLGALNLVGTEAFF. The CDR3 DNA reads TGCGCCAGCAGCTTGGGCGCCTTAAACCTGGTTGGGACTGAAGCTTTCTTT.

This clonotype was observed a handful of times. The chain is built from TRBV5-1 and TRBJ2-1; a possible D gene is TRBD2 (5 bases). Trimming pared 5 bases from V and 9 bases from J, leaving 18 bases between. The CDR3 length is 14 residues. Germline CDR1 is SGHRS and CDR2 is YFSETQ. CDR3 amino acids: CASRSGLGGIEQFF. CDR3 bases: TGCGCCAGCAGATCCGGACTCGGAGGCATTGAGCAGTTCTTC.

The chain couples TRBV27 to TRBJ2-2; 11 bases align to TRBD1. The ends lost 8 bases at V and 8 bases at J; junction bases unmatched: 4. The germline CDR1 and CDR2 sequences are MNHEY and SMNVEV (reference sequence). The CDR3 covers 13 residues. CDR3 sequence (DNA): TGTGCCAGCCTTGGACAGGGGGCGGGGGAGCTGTTTTTT. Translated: CASLGQGAGELFF.

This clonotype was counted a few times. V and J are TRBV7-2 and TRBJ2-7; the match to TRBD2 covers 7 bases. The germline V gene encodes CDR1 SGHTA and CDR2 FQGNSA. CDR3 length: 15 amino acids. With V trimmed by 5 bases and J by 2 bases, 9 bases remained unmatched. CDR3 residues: CASSQGSGTTYEQYF. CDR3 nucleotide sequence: TGTGCCAGCAGCCAAGGGTCCGGGACTACCTACGAGCAGTACTTC. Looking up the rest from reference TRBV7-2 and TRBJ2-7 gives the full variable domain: GAGVSQSPSNKVTEKGKDVELRCDPISGHTALYWYRQSLGQGLEFLIYFQGNSAPDKSGLPSDRFSAERTGGSVSTLTIQRTQQEDSAVYLCASSQGSGTTYEQYFGPGTRLTVT.

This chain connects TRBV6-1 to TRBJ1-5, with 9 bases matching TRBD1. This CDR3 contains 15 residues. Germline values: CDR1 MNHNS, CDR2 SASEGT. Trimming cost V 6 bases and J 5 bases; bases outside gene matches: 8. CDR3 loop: CASSLGTGIDQPQHF. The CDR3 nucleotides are TGTGCCAGCAGCCTAGGGACAGGGATCGATCAGCCCCAGCATTTT.

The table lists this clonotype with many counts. In DNA, the CDR3 is TGCAGCGTTGTCGGGACGGATGCCTACGAGCAGTACTTC. Translating it yields CSVVGTDAYEQYF. The chain couples TRBV29-1 to TRBJ2-7, with D perhaps given as TRBD1 or TRBD2 (5 bases each). CDR1 and CDR2 (germline): SQVTM, ANQGSEA. The CDR3 consists of 13 residues. V was shortened by 4 bases and J by 2 bases, with 12 bases between the two germline ends.

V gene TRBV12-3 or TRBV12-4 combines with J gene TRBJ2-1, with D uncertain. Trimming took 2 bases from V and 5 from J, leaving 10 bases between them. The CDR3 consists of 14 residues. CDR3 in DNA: TGTGCCAGCAGTTTAAGGGCGACCCACAATGAGCAGTTCTTC. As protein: CASSLRATHNEQFF.

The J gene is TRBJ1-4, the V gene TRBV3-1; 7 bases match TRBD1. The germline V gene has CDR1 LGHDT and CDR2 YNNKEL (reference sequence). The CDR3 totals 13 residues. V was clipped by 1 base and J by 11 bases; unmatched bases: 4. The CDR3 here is CASSQGRGYKLFF. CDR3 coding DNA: TGTGCCAGCAGCCAAGGCAGGGGGTATAAACTGTTTTTT. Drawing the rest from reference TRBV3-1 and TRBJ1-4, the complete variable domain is DTAVSQTPKYLVTQMGNDKSIKCEQNLGHDTMYWYKQDSKKFLKIMFSYNNKELIINETVPNRFSPKSPDKAHLNLHINSLELGDSAVYFCASSQGRGYKLFFGSGTQLSVL.